Given below is one T cell receptor beta chain in context. Which antigen it targets is not known. Qualities for individual bases were not recorded, and no much larger clone is one base off. From the cysteine up to the phenylalanine, the CDR3 has a length of 13 residues. Just CDR3 DNA is preserved here, 39 bases in frame from base 1. The junction shows trimming of 10 bases on V and 5 bases on J, plus 16 bases between the germline ends. CDR1 is given as MNHEY and CDR2 as SVGAGI, both from the germline V gene. One collaborating source in Seattle enrolled patients while the patients were actively infected and followed the patients over time throughout the course of disease. Collaborating institutions collected whole blood in K2EDTA tubes following their own protocols. Collaborator samples were shipped for TCRbeta analysis as frozen whole blood, isolated PBMCs, or DNA extracted from either sample type. TCRbeta CDR3 regions were amplified from genomic DNA using the immunoSEQ Assay, a bias-controlled multiplex PCR. Processing in the source paper ran as follows. The number of nucleated cells in each sample was estimated by amplification of reference gene primers within the assay. To quantify the absolute abundance of each unique TCRbeta CDR3 rearrangement, sequence reads were collapsed and filtered. Productive Simpson clonality was computed per sample as the square root of Simpson's diversity index over productive rearrangements. What TCRdb holds here is the immuneACCESS table cut down to in-frame rearrangements. Part of the clones is not present; checked against another copy, under half of the missing clones reflect an unresolved V gene, and the others are unexplained. The D gene and trimming were derived from the DNA, and the V and J assignments and clone size from that table. The sample table lists 150,000 to 200,000 clones, 75% to 85% of them with a count of one. The ten largest clonotypes hold around 12% of the sample.

The data are from a study of blood T cell repertoires in COVID-19 (dated by TCRdb to about 2020). General notes on the study: Samples covering the acute and convalescent phases of COVID-19 were provided by collaborators in the United States, Italy and Spain. A freely available public database, intended as a resource for researchers studying the immune response to SARS-CoV-2, is where the repertoires were released. The material from the prospective study consisted of cDNA or gDNA derived from T cells, B-cell-depleted T cells, or PBMCs. Samples were obtained from the ongoing ImmuneRACE study (first 160 participants) and from 1,254 subjects provided by 6 global collaborators. Subjects who had been exposed to COVID-19, were actively infected with it, or had recovered from it provided the deeply sampled blood TCRbeta repertoires that made up the dataset. A de-identified subject ID, COVID-19 status, age in years and sex were almost always included in the sample metadata. Where available, HLA class I and class II types were obtained from metadata supplied by the sample provider rather than from assay-based typing. Here is what the overall study found, with its caveats: How much clinical and demographic metadata was included differed by source and by participant, and the metadata was provided uncurated.

The clonotype originates from a woman of 80 years or more with COVID-19, enrolled during active disease. Material: peripheral blood. The rearranged segments are TRBV6-5 and TRBJ2-3, with the D assignment possibly TRBD1 or TRBD2, given 5 matching bases for each. The CDR3 protein: CATREQGRDTQYF. In nucleotides, the sequence is TGTGCCACCAGGGAGCAGGGTCGAGATACGCAGTATTTT.